These 18 T cell receptor beta chains came from one sample sequenced in a study of blood T cell repertoires in COVID-19. Libraries were prepared by immunoSEQ multiplex PCR; TCRdb keeps only in-frame clonotypes and omits some of them. The sample contains 360,000 or so clones, about 90% of which appear only once. Sequenced: PBMCs or T cells enriched from blood (not recorded which). Receptors originate from a woman between 25 and 40 years old who had recovered from COVID-19.

The chain combines TRBV25-1 with TRBJ1-3; D perhaps matches TRBD1 (5 bases). Germline V gene sequence: CDR1 MGHDK, CDR2 SYGVNS. The CDR3 length is 16 residues. The germline V and J ends were trimmed by 2 bases and 0 bases, with 11 bases remaining between them. The CDR3 region has the DNA TGTGCCAGCAGTGAAGCGCAGGGCCCCTCTGGAAACACCATATATTTT. This codes for CASSEAQGPSGNTIYF.

This clone was counted only a few times. The chain is built from TRBV10-3 and TRBJ2-7, with TRBD1 identical over 12 bases. Germline V lookup: CDR1 ENHRY, CDR2 SYGVKD. The V segment lost 4 bases and the J segment 4 bases; nucleotides outside the gene matches: 8. The CDR3 sequence is 16 residues long. Here the CDR3 DNA reads TGTGCCATCAGTGGGGACAGGGGGCGTTATCAATACGAGCAGTACTTC. It yields the protein CAISGDRGRYQYEQYF.

The V and J genes are TRBV5-1 and TRBJ2-2, with TRBD1 matching 10 bases. CDR3 size: 15 residues. Germline V CDR1 and CDR2: SGHRS, YFSETQ. The V gene end was trimmed by 5 bases and the J gene end by 3 bases; junction bases not matched to a gene: 4. In DNA form, the CDR3 reads TGCGCCAGCAGGGTCGGGACAGGGGACACCGGGGAGCTGTTTTTT. Protein: CASRVGTGDTGELFF.

J is TRBJ2-3 and V is TRBV28; 9 bases line up with TRBD1. The germline gives CDR1 MDHEN, CDR2 SYDVKM. Trimming at V came to 6 bases and at J to 4 bases, leaving 8 bases not matched to a gene. This CDR3 is built from 15 residues. The CDR3 nucleotides read TGTGCCAGCAGGGGGACAGGGAGCGTGTCAGATACGCAGTATTTT. Protein sequence: CASRGTGSVSDTQYF.

The gene calls are TRBV5-8 and TRBJ2-7; TRBD1 agrees at 8 bases. The V gene end was trimmed by 0 bases and the J gene end by 0 bases; junction bases not matched to a gene: 2. The CDR3 loop spans 15 amino acids. The germline CDR1 and CDR2 sequences are SGHTS and YDEGEE. This CDR3 is CASSLEGQVSYEQYF. CDR3 bases: TGTGCCAGCAGCTTGGAGGGACAGGTCTCCTACGAGCAGTACTTC. Full variable domain (remainder filled in from reference TRBV5-8 and TRBJ2-7): EAGVTQSPTHLIKTRGQQATLRCSPISGHTSVYWYQQALGLGLQFLLWYDEGEERNRGNFPPRFSGRQFPNYSSELNVNALELEDSALYLCASSLEGQVSYEQYFGPGTRLTVT.

V and J are TRBV2 and TRBJ1-3; weak D call: TRBD1 (5 bases). The CDR3 extends over 14 amino acids. Germline V gene lookup returns CDR1 SNHLY and CDR2 FYNNEI. Between the trimmed V and J ends, which lost 8 bases and 2 bases, there was a span of 13 bases. CDR3 loop: CASGLGRAGNTIYF. DNA for the CDR3: TGTGCCAGCGGGTTGGGCAGGGCTGGAAACACCATATATTTT.

This rearrangement joins TRBV15 to TRBJ1-1, with D possibly being TRBD1 (6 bases). This CDR3 has 14 amino acids. Germline V CDR1 and CDR2: LNHNV, YYDKDF (reference sequence). Trimming cost V 1 base and J 2 bases, with 8 bases left between them. CDR3 loop: CATSRGGGNTEAFF. The CDR3 nucleotides read TGTGCCACCAGCAGAGGGGGGGGCAACACTGAAGCTTTCTTT.

The chain uses TRBV12-2 and TRBJ2-7; the table's D call of TRBD2 was not tested on the DNA. TRBV12-2 is marked as a pseudogene. CDR3 length: 15 residues. The CDR3 reads CASRLVMVDTYEQYF. The CDR3 DNA reads TGTGCAAGTCGCTTAGTAATGGTAGATACCTACGAGCAGTACTTC.

Of note for this clone: The sample contains more than one DNA sequence encoding this CDR3. The chain carries TRBV5-4 and TRBJ1-1; TRBD1 agrees at 7 bases. The junction had 2 bases not matched to a gene; V was cut back by 3 bases and J by 0 bases. This CDR3 has 14 residues. CDR1 and CDR2 from the germline V gene are SGHNT and YYREEE (reference sequence). The CDR3 sequence is CASSWDRVNTEAFF. CDR3 nucleotide sequence: TGTGCCAGCAGCTGGGACAGAGTGAACACTGAAGCTTTCTTT.

The chain employs TRBV7-6 and TRBJ1-1; 7 bases agree with TRBD1. Germline loops: CDR1 SGHVS, CDR2 FNYEAQ. V dropped 5 bases and J dropped 0; count of bases not matched to a gene: 9. This CDR3 comprises 16 residues. The CDR3 bases are TGTGCCAGCAGCCCTTGGGCAGGGGGGTTGAACACTGAAGCTTTCTTT. Translated: CASSPWAGGLNTEAFF.

This rearrangement joins TRBV3-1 (or the pseudogene TRBV3-2) to TRBJ2-2; 7 bases agree with TRBD2. Germline loops: CDR1 LGHDT, CDR2 YNNKEL (reference sequence). V was pared by 1 base and J by 7 bases, with 9 bases of the junction left unmatched. The length of the CDR3 is 16 residues. The CDR3 here is CASSQVVTSYGGELFF. The CDR3 DNA reads TGTGCCAGCAGCCAAGTTGTGACTAGCTATGGCGGGGAGCTGTTTTTT.

This clone was counted between two and nine times. This chain links TRBV19 with TRBJ1-5; D perhaps matches TRBD1 (5 bases). Germline assignment: CDR1 LNHDA and CDR2 SQIVND (reference sequence). The CDR3 has 15 residues. Trimming cost V 3 bases and J 5 bases, with 14 bases left between them. CDR3 protein: CASSIPDKEYQPQHF. CDR3 sequence (DNA): TGTGCCAGTAGTATTCCGGACAAAGAGTATCAGCCCCAGCATTTT. Full variable domain (missing parts from reference TRBV19 and TRBJ1-5): DGGITQSPKYLFRKEGQNVTLSCEQNLNHDAMYWYRQDPGQGLRLIYYSQIVNDFQKGDIAEGYSVSREKKESFPLTVTSAQKNPTAFYLCASSIPDKEYQPQHFGDGTRLSIL.

V gene TRBV2 combines with J gene TRBJ2-1; maybe TRBD2 (5 bases). Germline V CDR1 and CDR2: SNHLY, FYNNEI. Trimming left V 4 bases short and J 0 bases short, with 7 bases between. CDR3 length: 14 amino acids. The CDR3 nucleotides are TGTGCCAGCAGTGGGCGGGTCTCCTACAATGAGCAGTTCTTC. It is translated as CASSGRVSYNEQFF.

This chain connects TRBV29-1 to TRBJ2-3; D is uncertain. Deletions cut 3 bases from V and 0 bases from J, with 13 bases between. From germline, CDR1 is SQVTM and CDR2 ANQGSEA. There are 15 residues in the CDR3. CDR3: CSVDRRTTSTDTQYF. CDR3 nucleotide sequence: TGCAGCGTTGATCGAAGAACTACTAGCACAGATACGCAGTATTTT.

V gene TRBV6-5 combines with J gene TRBJ2-1; 7 nucleotides agree with TRBD1. With 6 bases clipped from V and 0 bases from J, the junction kept 5 bases outside the gene matches. Germline lookup yields CDR1 MNHEY and CDR2 SVGAGI. The CDR3 extends over 15 amino acids. CDR3 in DNA: TGTGCCAGCAGCTTCCGGGACAGCTCCTACAATGAGCAGTTCTTC. It is translated as CASSFRDSSYNEQFF.

The J gene is TRBJ1-3, the V gene TRBV5-1; 8 bases map to TRBD1. Germline V gene sequence: CDR1 SGHRS, CDR2 YFSETQ. After removal of 0 bases from V and 4 bases from J, the junction contained 3 bases not matched to a gene. CDR3 length: 15 amino acids. CDR3 sequence: CASSLVGDRGNTIYF. CDR3 in DNA: TGCGCCAGCAGCTTGGTCGGGGACAGGGGAAACACCATATATTTT. The variable domain in full, with the rest retrieved from reference TRBV5-1 and TRBJ1-3, is KAGVTQTPRYLIKTRGQQVTLSCSPISGHRSVSWYQQTPGQGLQFLFEYFSETQRNKGNFPGRFSGRQFSNSRSEMNVSTLELGDSALYLCASSLVGDRGNTIYFGEGSWLTVV.

This clone has only one observation. The rearrangement uses TRBV12-3 or TRBV12-4 and TRBJ2-2, with D tentatively TRBD2 (6 bases). This CDR3 has 13 amino acids. The ends were cut back, 0 bases at V and 7 bases at J, with 6 bases in the middle. CDR3 bases: TGTGCCAGCAGTTTAGCGGGAGGCGGGGAGCTGTTTTTT. Protein product: CASSLAGGGELFF.

A single count supports this clone. The rearrangement links TRBV27 to TRBJ2-7; tentatively, D is TRBD1 (6 bases). V gave up 7 bases and J gave up 5 bases, with 21 bases separating them. CDR3 size: 15 residues. Germline V lookup: CDR1 MNHEY, CDR2 SMNVEV (reference sequence). The CDR3 sequence is CASTSKQGKVHEQYF. The CDR3 nucleotides are TGTGCCAGCACCTCTAAACAGGGTAAAGTCCACGAGCAGTACTTC.